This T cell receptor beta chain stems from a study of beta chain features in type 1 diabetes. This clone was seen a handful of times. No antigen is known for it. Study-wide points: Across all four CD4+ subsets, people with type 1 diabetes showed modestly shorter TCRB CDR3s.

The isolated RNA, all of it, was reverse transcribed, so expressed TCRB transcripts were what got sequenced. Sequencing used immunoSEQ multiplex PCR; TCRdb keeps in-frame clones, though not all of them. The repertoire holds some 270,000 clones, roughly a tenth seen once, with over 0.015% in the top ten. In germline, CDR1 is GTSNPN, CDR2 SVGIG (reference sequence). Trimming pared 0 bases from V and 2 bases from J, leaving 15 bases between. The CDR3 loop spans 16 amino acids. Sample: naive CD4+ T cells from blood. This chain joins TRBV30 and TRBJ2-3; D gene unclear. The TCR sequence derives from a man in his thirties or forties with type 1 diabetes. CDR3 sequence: CAWSVLFSSLTDTQYF. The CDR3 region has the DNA TGTGCCTGGAGTGTACTCTTTTCTTCTCTCACAGATACGCAGTATTTT.